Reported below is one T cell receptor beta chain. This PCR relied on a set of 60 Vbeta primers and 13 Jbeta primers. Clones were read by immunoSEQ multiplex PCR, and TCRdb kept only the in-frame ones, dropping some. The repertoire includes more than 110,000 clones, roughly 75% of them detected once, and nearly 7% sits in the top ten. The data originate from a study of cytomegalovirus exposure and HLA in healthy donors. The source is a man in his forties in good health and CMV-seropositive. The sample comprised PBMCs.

The CDR3 protein is CASSYPGQGVDSNQPQHF. DNA for the CDR3: TGTGCCAGCAGCTACCCGGGACAGGGGGTGGATAGCAATCAGCCCCAGCATTTT. This chain connects TRBV7-8 to TRBJ1-5; 11 bases map to TRBD1. Germline V gene data show CDR1 as SGHVS and CDR2 as FQNEAQ. The CDR3 extends over 18 amino acids. The V gene end was trimmed by 4 bases and the J gene end by 0 bases; junction bases not matched to a gene: 8.